The 3 T cell receptor beta chains below all came from one sample that was sequenced in a study of spatial heterogeneity in lung cancer. TCRdb used MiXCR to reprocess the 5' RACE reads, holding one entry per CDR3 protein. The sample holds roughly 46,000 distinct CDR3 sequences; 10% to 15% are singletons and the top ten take roughly 32%. The time point: blood at routine non-recurrence follow-up after resection. The sample was PBMCs, taken at follow-up. The receptors shown here come from a male donor with early-stage non-small cell lung cancer.

Note on this clonotype: This could be a read error, since a much larger clone is one nucleotide away. The V and J genes are TRBV6-2 or TRBV6-3 and TRBJ2-7; D unresolved. This CDR3 has 12 residues. The germline V gene encodes CDR1 MNHEY and CDR2 SVGEGT. Here the CDR3 DNA reads TGTGCCAGCACTGACACCGCCTACGAGCAGTGCTTC. Translating gives CASTDTAYEQCF.

This clonotype was picked up many times. The rearrangement uses TRBV7-9 and TRBJ1-6; 7 bases align to TRBD1. This CDR3 spans 15 amino acids. Germline V gives CDR1 SEHNR, CDR2 FQNEAQ (reference sequence). V dropped 1 base and J dropped 6; count of bases not matched to a gene: 3. CDR3 sequence: CASSLVGGTNSPLHF. DNA for the CDR3: TGTGCCAGCAGCTTAGTAGGGGGCACTAATTCACCCCTCCACTTT. Looking up the rest from reference TRBV7-9 and TRBJ1-6 gives the full variable domain: DTGVSQNPRHKITKRGQNVTFRCDPISEHNRLYWYRQTLGQGPEFLTYFQNEAQLEKSRLLSDRFSAERPKGSFSTLEIQRTEQGDSAMYLCASSLVGGTNSPLHFGNGTRLTVT.

In this sample, this clonotype turned up many times. The chain couples TRBV7-9 to TRBJ2-1, with 9 bases fitting TRBD2. The J segment lost 7 bases and the V segment lost 2 bases, leaving 9 bases of the junction unmatched. Germline V gives CDR1 SEHNR, CDR2 FQNEAQ (reference sequence). This CDR3 is built from 16 residues. CDR3 region: CASSLKPSGVTNEQFF. CDR3 nucleotide sequence: TGTGCCAGCAGCTTAAAACCTAGCGGGGTGACTAATGAGCAGTTCTTC.